Listed below are T cell receptor beta chains from one sample, sequenced in a study of identical twins. TCRdb fed the 5' RACE reads into MiXCR, producing one record per CDR3 protein. The sample has a few hundred thousand distinct CDR3 sequences; about 9% are singletons. Material for sequencing was naive T cells sorted from blood. Receptors originate from a woman aged 45-65 years in good health. Both conserved end residues are trimmed from each CDR3. Fields, in order: CDR3 length, V gene, J gene, CDR3 protein.

cdr3_length: 12
v_call: TRBV6-5
j_call: TRBJ2-7
cdr3_aa: ASSTGRWTYEQY

cdr3_length: 14
v_call: TRBV6-5
j_call: TRBJ1-6
cdr3_aa: ASSSRQAGANSPLH

cdr3_length: 12
v_call: TRBV20-1
j_call: TRBJ2-3
cdr3_aa: SASNGVSTDTQY

cdr3_length: 13
v_call: TRBV11-2
j_call: TRBJ2-1
cdr3_aa: ASTQGRSTYNEQF

cdr3_length: 16
v_call: TRBV18
j_call: TRBJ2-1
cdr3_aa: ASSRNLPLAGGYNEQF

cdr3_length: 12
v_call: TRBV6-5
j_call: TRBJ2-7
cdr3_aa: ASSYSGQGDKQY

cdr3_length: 12
v_call: TRBV4-1
j_call: TRBJ2-4
cdr3_aa: ASSLPDRRNIQY

cdr3_length: 11
v_call: TRBV29-1
j_call: TRBJ2-7
cdr3_aa: SVVAGPTYEQY

cdr3_length: 11
v_call: TRBV7-2
j_call: TRBJ2-1
cdr3_aa: ASSFAPAGEQF

cdr3_length: 11
v_call: TRBV20-1
j_call: TRBJ1-2
cdr3_aa: SAPDPINYGYT

cdr3_length: 15
v_call: TRBV3-1
j_call: TRBJ2-3
cdr3_aa: ASSQDPRQGPTDTQY